These T cell receptor beta chains were read from a single sample in a study of cytomegalovirus exposure and HLA in healthy donors. Method: immunoSEQ multiplex PCR; TCRdb's copy keeps in-frame clones and lacks some. The data show roughly 160,000 clones, over 70% seen once. Sequences were obtained from PBMCs. These receptors all come from a boy younger than 10 in good health and CMV-seronegative. Each CDR3 is given with its conserved first and last residue. The order of the fields is clone size, V gene, J gene, CDR3 protein. Part of the rows lack a size; the others show once, few, many or a class for expanded clones.

clone_size: NA; v_call: TRBV12-5; j_call: TRBJ2-1; cdr3_aa: CASGLSTSGRDEQFF
clone_size: once; v_call: TRBV30; j_call: NA; cdr3_aa: CAWSVRGGVYEQYF
clone_size: NA; v_call: TRBV9; j_call: TRBJ2-7; cdr3_aa: CASSPSSGNYEQYF
clone_size: NA; v_call: TRBV25-1; j_call: TRBJ2-5; cdr3_aa: CASSEVRGQGSGTQYF
clone_size: NA; v_call: TRBV29-1; j_call: TRBJ1-3; cdr3_aa: CSVEDRGQAGNTIYF
clone_size: few; v_call: TRBV4-2; j_call: TRBJ2-7; cdr3_aa: CASSHGIPPQGAESYEQYF
clone_size: NA; v_call: TRBV21-1; j_call: TRBJ2-1; cdr3_aa: CASSKAGSGLDEQFF
clone_size: NA; v_call: TRBV6-5; j_call: NA; cdr3_aa: CASSYTGGSYEQYF
clone_size: NA; v_call: TRBV14; j_call: TRBJ2-5; cdr3_aa: CASSQGQGRLETQYF
clone_size: NA; v_call: TRBV9; j_call: TRBJ2-5; cdr3_aa: CASSVGVTGQETQYF
clone_size: NA; v_call: TRBV11-2; j_call: TRBJ1-4; cdr3_aa: CASSYGQGSTNEKLFF
clone_size: NA; v_call: TRBV6-1; j_call: TRBJ1-5; cdr3_aa: CATRQPRGINQPQHF
clone_size: NA; v_call: TRBV29-1; j_call: TRBJ1-1; cdr3_aa: CSVAGINIGAFF
clone_size: NA; v_call: TRBV6-1; j_call: TRBJ2-3; cdr3_aa: CASSEARSRTGLTDTQYF
clone_size: NA; v_call: TRBV18; j_call: TRBJ1-3; cdr3_aa: CASSHDRGPGNTIYF
clone_size: NA; v_call: TRBV2; j_call: TRBJ2-5; cdr3_aa: CASSDARGALRETQYF
clone_size: NA; v_call: TRBV11-3; j_call: TRBJ2-4; cdr3_aa: CASSLDHPRGNIQYF
clone_size: NA; v_call: TRBV10-3; j_call: TRBJ2-3; cdr3_aa: CAIRAQDTQYF
clone_size: few; v_call: TRBV5-4; j_call: TRBJ1-1; cdr3_aa: CASSGDRGTEAFF
clone_size: NA; v_call: TRBV21-1; j_call: TRBJ2-3; cdr3_aa: CASSLNSSGRTDTQYF
clone_size: once; v_call: TRBV5-6; j_call: TRBJ2-3; cdr3_aa: CASSPGSTDTQYF
clone_size: NA; v_call: TRBV5-1; j_call: TRBJ2-7; cdr3_aa: CASSSGEGGLSYEQYF
clone_size: NA; v_call: TRBV19; j_call: TRBJ1-4; cdr3_aa: CASTPAGYNEKLFF
clone_size: NA; v_call: TRBV18; j_call: TRBJ1-1; cdr3_aa: CASSSGQQNTEAFF
clone_size: NA; v_call: TRBV6-5; j_call: TRBJ2-3; cdr3_aa: CASSPDWPGDTQYF
clone_size: few; v_call: TRBV10-2; j_call: TRBJ1-1; cdr3_aa: CASSESNSGLAEAFF
clone_size: NA; v_call: TRBV4-3; j_call: TRBJ2-1; cdr3_aa: CASSLRSGRAAYNEQFF
clone_size: NA; v_call: TRBV9; j_call: TRBJ1-2; cdr3_aa: CASSPGIDYGYTF